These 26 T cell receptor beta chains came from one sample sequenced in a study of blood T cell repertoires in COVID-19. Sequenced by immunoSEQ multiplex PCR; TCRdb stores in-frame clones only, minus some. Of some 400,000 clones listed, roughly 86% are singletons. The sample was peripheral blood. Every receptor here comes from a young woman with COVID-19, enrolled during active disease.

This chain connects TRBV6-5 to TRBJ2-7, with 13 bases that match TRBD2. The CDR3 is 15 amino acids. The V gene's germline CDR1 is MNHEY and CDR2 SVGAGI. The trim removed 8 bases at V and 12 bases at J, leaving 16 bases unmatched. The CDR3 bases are TGTGCCAGCGTCTTCGAAGGACTAGCGGGAGCTTATCCGTACTTC. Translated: CASVFEGLAGAYPYF.

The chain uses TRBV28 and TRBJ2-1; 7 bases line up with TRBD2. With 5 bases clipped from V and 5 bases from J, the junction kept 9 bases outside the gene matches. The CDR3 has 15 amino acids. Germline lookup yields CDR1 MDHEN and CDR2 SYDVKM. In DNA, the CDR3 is TGTGCCAGCAGTCCGGGCGGGAGAGTAAACAATGAGCAGTTCTTC. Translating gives CASSPGGRVNNEQFF.

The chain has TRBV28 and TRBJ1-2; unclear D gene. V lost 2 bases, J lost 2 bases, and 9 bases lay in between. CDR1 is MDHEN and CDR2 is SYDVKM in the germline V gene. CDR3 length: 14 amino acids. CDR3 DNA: TGTGCCAGCAGTTTACTTAAATTAAACTATGGCTACACCTTC. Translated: CASSLLKLNYGYTF.

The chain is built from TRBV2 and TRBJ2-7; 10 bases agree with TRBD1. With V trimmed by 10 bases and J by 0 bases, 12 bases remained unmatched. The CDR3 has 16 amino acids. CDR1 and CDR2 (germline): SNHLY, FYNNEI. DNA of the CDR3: TGTGCCACACATGGAGCCGGGACAGGGGTCTCCTACGAGCAGTACTTC. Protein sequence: CATHGAGTGVSYEQYF.

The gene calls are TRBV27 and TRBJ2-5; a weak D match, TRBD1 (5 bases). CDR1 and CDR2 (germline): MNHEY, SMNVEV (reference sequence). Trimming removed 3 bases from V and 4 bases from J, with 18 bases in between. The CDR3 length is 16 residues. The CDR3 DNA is TGTGCCAGCAGTTTCTCCTTTGGGGCCCCGCCAGAGACCCAGTACTTC. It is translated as CASSFSFGAPPETQYF.

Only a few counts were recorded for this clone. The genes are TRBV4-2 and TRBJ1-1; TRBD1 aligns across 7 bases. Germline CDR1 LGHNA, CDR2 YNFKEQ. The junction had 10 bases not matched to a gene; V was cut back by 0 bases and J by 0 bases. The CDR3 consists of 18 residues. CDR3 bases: TGTGCCAGCAGCCAAGAGAGATTGGCAGGGGGATTGAACACTGAAGCTTTCTTT. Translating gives CASSQERLAGGLNTEAFF.

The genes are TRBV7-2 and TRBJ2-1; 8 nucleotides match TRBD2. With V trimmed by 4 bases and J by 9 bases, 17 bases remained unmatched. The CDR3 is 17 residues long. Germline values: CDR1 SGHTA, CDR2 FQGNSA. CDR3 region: CASSSFGFGRARGEQFF. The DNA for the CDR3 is TGTGCCAGCAGCTCCTTCGGGTTCGGGAGGGCTCGGGGTGAGCAGTTCTTC. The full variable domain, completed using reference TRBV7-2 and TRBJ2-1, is GAGVSQSPSNKVTEKGKDVELRCDPISGHTALYWYRQSLGQGLEFLIYFQGNSAPDKSGLPSDRFSAERTGGSVSTLTIQRTQQEDSAVYLCASSSFGFGRARGEQFFGPGTRLTVL.

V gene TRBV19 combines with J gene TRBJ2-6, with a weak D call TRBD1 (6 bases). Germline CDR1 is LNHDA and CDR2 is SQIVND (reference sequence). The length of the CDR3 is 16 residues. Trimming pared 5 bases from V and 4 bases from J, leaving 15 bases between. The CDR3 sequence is CASSAKTGKGANVLTF. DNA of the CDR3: TGTGCCAGTAGTGCTAAAACAGGGAAAGGGGCCAACGTCCTGACTTTC.

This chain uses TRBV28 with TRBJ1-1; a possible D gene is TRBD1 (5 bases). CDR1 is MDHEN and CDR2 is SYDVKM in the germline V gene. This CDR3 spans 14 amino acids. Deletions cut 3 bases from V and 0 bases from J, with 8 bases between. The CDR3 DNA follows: TGTGCCAGCAGTTTCGACAGCTTGAACACTGAAGCTTTCTTT. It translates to CASSFDSLNTEAFF.

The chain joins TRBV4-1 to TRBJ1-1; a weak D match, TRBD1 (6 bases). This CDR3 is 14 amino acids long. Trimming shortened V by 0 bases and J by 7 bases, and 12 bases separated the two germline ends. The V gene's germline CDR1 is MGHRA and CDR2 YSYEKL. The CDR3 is CASSQDQGLSEAFF. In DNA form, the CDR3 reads TGCGCCAGCAGCCAAGACCAGGGGCTCAGTGAAGCTTTCTTT.

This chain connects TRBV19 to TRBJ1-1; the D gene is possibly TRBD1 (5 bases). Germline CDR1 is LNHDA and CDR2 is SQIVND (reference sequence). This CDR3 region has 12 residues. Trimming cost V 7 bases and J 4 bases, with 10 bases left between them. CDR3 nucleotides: TGTGCCAGTATATGGGGCGGCACTGAAGCTTTCTTT. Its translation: CASIWGGTEAFF.

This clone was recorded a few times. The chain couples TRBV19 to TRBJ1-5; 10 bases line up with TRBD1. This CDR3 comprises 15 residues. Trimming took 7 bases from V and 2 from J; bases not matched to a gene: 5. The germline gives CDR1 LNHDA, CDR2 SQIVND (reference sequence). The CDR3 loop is CASNRQGAGNQPQHF. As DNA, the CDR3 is TGTGCCAGTAACCGACAGGGGGCTGGCAATCAGCCCCAGCATTTT.

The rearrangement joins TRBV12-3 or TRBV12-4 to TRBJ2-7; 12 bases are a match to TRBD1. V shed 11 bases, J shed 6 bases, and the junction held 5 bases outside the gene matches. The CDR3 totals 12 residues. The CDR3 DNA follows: TGTGCCTCCGGGACAGGGGGCTTCGAGCAGTACTTC. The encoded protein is CASGTGGFEQYF.

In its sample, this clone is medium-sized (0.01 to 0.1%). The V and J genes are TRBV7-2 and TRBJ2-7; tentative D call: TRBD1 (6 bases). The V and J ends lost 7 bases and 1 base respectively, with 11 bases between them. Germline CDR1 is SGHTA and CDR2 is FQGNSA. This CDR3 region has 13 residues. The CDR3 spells CASTLDRSYEQYF. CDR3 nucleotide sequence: TGTGCCAGCACCCTCGACAGGTCCTACGAGCAGTACTTC.

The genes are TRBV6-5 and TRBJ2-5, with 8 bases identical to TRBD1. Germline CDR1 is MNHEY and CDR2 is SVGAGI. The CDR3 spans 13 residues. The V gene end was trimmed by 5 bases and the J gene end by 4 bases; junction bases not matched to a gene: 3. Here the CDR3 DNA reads TGTGCCAGCAGTCGCGACAGGGGAGAGACCCAGTACTTC. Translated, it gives CASSRDRGETQYF.

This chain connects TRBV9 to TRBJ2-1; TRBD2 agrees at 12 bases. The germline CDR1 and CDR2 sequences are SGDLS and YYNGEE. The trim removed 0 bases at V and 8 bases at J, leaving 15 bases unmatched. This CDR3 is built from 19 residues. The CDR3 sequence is CASSVEVEVGLAGTDEQFF. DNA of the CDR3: TGTGCCAGCAGCGTAGAGGTAGAGGTGGGACTAGCGGGCACGGATGAGCAGTTCTTC.

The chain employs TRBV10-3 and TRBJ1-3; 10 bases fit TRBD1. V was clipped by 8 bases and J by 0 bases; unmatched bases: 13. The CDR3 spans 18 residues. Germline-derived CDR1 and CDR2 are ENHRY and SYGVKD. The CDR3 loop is CAIGRRTGGPSSGNTIYF. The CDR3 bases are TGTGCCATCGGACGTAGGACAGGGGGTCCCTCCTCTGGAAACACCATATATTTT.

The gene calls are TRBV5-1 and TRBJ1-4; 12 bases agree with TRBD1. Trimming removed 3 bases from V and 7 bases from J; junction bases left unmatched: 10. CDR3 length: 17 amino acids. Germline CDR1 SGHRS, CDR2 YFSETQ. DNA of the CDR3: TGCGCCAGCAGCTCAGGGACAGGGGGCGCCCGGGGTGAAAAACTGTTTTTT. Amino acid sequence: CASSSGTGGARGEKLFF.

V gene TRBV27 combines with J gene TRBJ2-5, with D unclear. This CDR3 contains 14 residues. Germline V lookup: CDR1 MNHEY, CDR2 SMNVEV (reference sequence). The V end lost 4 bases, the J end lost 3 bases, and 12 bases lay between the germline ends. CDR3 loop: CASSSSPRKETQYF. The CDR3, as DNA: TGTGCCAGCAGTTCATCTCCCAGGAAAGAGACCCAGTACTTC.

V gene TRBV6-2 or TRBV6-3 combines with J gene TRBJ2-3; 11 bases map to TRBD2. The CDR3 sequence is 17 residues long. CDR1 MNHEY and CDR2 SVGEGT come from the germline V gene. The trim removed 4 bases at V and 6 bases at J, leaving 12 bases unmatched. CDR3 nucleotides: TGTGCCAGCAGTTCTCCGCTAGCGGGAGGTCAATCGGATACGCAGTATTTT. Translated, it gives CASSSPLAGGQSDTQYF.

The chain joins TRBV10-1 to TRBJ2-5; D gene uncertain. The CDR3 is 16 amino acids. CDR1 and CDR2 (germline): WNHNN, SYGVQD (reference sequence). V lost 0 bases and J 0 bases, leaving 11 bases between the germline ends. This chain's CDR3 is CASSESCPRYQETQYF. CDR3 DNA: TGCGCCAGCAGTGAGTCGTGCCCGAGGTACCAAGAGACCCAGTACTTC.

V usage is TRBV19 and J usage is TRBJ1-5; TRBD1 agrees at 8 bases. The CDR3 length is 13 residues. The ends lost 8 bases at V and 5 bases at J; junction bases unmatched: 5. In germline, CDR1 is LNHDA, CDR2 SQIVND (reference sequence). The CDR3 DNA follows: TGTGCCAGTGACGGACAGGGCCATCAGCCCCAGCATTTT. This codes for CASDGQGHQPQHF. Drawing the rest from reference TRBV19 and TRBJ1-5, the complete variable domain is DGGITQSPKYLFRKEGQNVTLSCEQNLNHDAMYWYRQDPGQGLRLIYYSQIVNDFQKGDIAEGYSVSREKKESFPLTVTSAQKNPTAFYLCASDGQGHQPQHFGDGTRLSIL.

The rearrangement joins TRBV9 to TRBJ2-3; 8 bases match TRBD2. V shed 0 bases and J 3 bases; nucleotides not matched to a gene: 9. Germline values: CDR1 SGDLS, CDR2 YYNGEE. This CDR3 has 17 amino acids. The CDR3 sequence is CASSVDGLAGATDTQYF. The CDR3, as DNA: TGTGCCAGCAGCGTAGATGGGCTAGCGGGTGCGACAGATACGCAGTATTTT.

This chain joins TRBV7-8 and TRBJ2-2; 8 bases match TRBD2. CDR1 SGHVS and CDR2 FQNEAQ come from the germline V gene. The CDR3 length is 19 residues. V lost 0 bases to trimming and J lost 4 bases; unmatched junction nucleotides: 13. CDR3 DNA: TGTGCCAGCAGCTTAGCTGCTCCCGGCGGGAGCGGGGGCACCGGGGAGCTGTTTTTT. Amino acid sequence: CASSLAAPGGSGGTGELFF.

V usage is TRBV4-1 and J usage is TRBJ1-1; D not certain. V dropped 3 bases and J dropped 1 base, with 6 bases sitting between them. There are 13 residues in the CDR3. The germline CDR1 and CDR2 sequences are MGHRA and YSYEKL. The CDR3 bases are TGCGCCAGCAGCCATACAGAGAACACTGAAGCTTTCTTT. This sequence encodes CASSHTENTEAFF.

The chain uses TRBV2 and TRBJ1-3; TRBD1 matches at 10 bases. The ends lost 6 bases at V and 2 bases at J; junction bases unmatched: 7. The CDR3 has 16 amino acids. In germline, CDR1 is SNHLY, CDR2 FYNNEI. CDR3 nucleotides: TGTGCCAGCAGCCCGACAGGGGGCCTTACTGGAAACACCATATATTTT. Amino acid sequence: CASSPTGGLTGNTIYF.